A selection of T cell receptor beta chains follows, all from one sample in a study of radiotherapy plus CTLA-4 blockade in lung cancer. Only in-frame clones appear in the TCRdb table, and some are missing; sequencing was by immunoSEQ multiplex PCR. Among approximately 80,000 clones listed, around 78% were seen once. The source was peripheral blood, collected from a patient treated with radiotherapy plus ipilimumab. The source is a human donor with non-small cell lung cancer whose response to radiotherapy plus ipilimumab could not be evaluated. Some clones in this sample may be carry-over from other donors' samples. Both conserved end residues are trimmed from each CDR3.

J	V	CDR3
TRBJ1-5	TRBV7-2	ASSQDNNQPQH
TRBJ1-4	TRBV5-1	ASSLGQGNEKLF
TRBJ1-1	TRBV11-3	ASSSAGENTEAF
TRBJ2-5	TRBV2	ASSEDREGETQY
TRBJ1-1	TRBV27	ASNTRQGSPNTEAF
TRBJ1-1	TRBV5-5	ASSLPGTSAIDTEAF
TRBJ1-2	TRBV5-4	ASSSDRGAGGYI
TRBJ1-4	TRBV2	ASSEAAGVKEKLF
TRBJ1-3	TRBV5-1	ASSSGTGGNTIY
TRBJ1-1	TRBV6-1	ASSEGRRMNTEAF
TRBJ1-3	TRBV4-3	ASSQAPTGPYSGNTIY
TRBJ2-7	TRBV10-3	AIWPGEGSYEQY
TRBJ2-1	TRBV5-1	ASSTGQGGNNEQF
TRBJ1-2	TRBV6-5	ASRTGYGYT
.	TRBV4-1	ASSLGGWGRNEQY
TRBJ1-2	TRBV5-1	ASSLGDNSNYGYT
TRBJ2-2	TRBV4-1	ASSQLGGLGGELF
TRBJ1-3	TRBV14	ASSQERVGNTIY
TRBJ2-5	TRBV5-4	ASSLRATGQETQY
TRBJ1-2	TRBV5-1	ASSLGRAEDGYT
TRBJ1-6	TRBV5-4	ASSIGQEYNSPLH
TRBJ1-2	TRBV10-3	AMSRDRGGDGYT
TRBJ2-7	TRBV11-2	ASSLMTSGGAKMGEQY
TRBJ2-3	TRBV7-2	ASSLVSGGSTDTQY
TRBJ1-5	TRBV5-1	ASSFGVRGNQPQH
TRBJ1-2	TRBV18	ASSRTGSYGYT
TRBJ1-1	TRBV19	ASSQGQTYTEAF
TRBJ1-6	TRBV10-3	AISDPGTGGGSPLH
TRBJ2-1	TRBV29-1	SVSGQALLAQQF
TRBJ2-1	TRBV5-8	ASSLPGQGGGDEQF
TRBJ1-2	TRBV5-1	ASSRDKSNYGYT
TRBJ2-3	TRBV9	ASSQSKDTQY
TRBJ2-5	TRBV11-3	ASSLGGDGQTQY
TRBJ2-1	TRBV5-8	ASSLEVGLGYNEQF
TRBJ1-1	TRBV2	ASSALSGGTEAF
TRBJ2-7	TRBV7-2	ASSLKAPITGGYEQY
TRBJ1-4	TRBV2	ASIAGVDEKLF
TRBJ1-2	TRBV25-1	ASSVTGGLDGYT
TRBJ1-1	TRBV19	ASSSGHRTEAF
TRBJ2-2	TRBV6-6	ASSYLEGTGELF
TRBJ2-1	TRBV18	ASSGPGTAYNEQF
TRBJ1-5	TRBV5-5	ASSVYPDRRSNQPQH
TRBJ1-5	TRBV6-5	ASSTGEMGNQPQH
TRBJ1-6	TRBV7-8	ASSPVRVSSPLH
TRBJ2-3	TRBV10-2	ASREGLASTDTQY
TRBJ1-1	TRBV6-6	ASSYFSGDTEAF
TRBJ2-6	TRBV19	ASSLNTGSPGANVLT
TRBJ2-3	TRBV11-3	ASSHRGVSTDTQY
TRBJ1-2	TRBV5-1	ASSPGGDDYGYT
TRBJ2-3	TRBV19	ASSMVVPGDTQY